These 3 T cell receptor beta chains were sequenced from one sample in a study of OX40 agonist ivuxolimab in advanced cancers. Libraries were constructed by the immunoSEQ multiplex PCR assay. TCRdb's version of the immuneACCESS table is confined to in-frame rearrangements and falls short of the full clone set. An unresolved V gene accounts for under half of the shortfall where checked; the remainder is of unknown origin. In this sample the table shows 50,000 or so clones, around 86% of which occur a single time. The top ten clonotypes cover over 2% of the sample. This material consisted of CD4+ or CD8+ T cells sorted from blood, taken in a trial of the OX40 agonist ivuxolimab. The receptors were sampled from an adult with an advanced solid tumor such as melanoma, head and neck, liver or kidney cancer.

This chain uses TRBV11-3 with TRBJ1-1; no reliable D call. This CDR3 has 17 amino acids. CDR1 and CDR2 (germline): SGHNT, YENEEA. V shed 4 bases and J shed 0 bases, with 18 bases lying between them. The chain's CDR3 is CASSSRPYQLMNTEAFF. The CDR3 nucleotides are TGTGCCAGCAGCTCCCGCCCCTACCAACTAATGAACACTGAAGCTTTCTTT.

This chain joins TRBV5-4 and TRBJ2-2; TRBD2 is a possible D gene (7 bases). In germline, CDR1 is SGHNT, CDR2 YYREEE (reference sequence). Trimming cost V 1 base and J 4 bases, with 8 bases left between them. The CDR3 is 14 residues long. The CDR3: CASSLRGGTGELFF. The CDR3 coding sequence is TGTGCCAGCAGCTTGAGGGGGGGCACCGGGGAGCTGTTTTTT.

Here the CDR3 reads CASNSAGTGNEKLFF. Here the CDR3 DNA reads TGTGCCAGCAATAGTGCCGGGACAGGGAATGAAAAACTGTTTTTT. V gene TRBV28 combines with J gene TRBJ1-4; 9 positions match TRBD1. This CDR3 is built from 15 residues. The germline gives CDR1 MDHEN, CDR2 SYDVKM. J was trimmed by 5 bases and V by 7 bases; bases with no gene match: 8. Supplemented by reference TRBV28 and TRBJ1-4, the full variable domain reads DVKVTQSSRYLVKRTGEKVFLECVQDMDHENMFWYRQDPGLGLRLIYFSYDVKMKEKGDIPEGYSVSREKKERFSLILESASTNQTSMYLCASNSAGTGNEKLFFGSGTQLSVL.